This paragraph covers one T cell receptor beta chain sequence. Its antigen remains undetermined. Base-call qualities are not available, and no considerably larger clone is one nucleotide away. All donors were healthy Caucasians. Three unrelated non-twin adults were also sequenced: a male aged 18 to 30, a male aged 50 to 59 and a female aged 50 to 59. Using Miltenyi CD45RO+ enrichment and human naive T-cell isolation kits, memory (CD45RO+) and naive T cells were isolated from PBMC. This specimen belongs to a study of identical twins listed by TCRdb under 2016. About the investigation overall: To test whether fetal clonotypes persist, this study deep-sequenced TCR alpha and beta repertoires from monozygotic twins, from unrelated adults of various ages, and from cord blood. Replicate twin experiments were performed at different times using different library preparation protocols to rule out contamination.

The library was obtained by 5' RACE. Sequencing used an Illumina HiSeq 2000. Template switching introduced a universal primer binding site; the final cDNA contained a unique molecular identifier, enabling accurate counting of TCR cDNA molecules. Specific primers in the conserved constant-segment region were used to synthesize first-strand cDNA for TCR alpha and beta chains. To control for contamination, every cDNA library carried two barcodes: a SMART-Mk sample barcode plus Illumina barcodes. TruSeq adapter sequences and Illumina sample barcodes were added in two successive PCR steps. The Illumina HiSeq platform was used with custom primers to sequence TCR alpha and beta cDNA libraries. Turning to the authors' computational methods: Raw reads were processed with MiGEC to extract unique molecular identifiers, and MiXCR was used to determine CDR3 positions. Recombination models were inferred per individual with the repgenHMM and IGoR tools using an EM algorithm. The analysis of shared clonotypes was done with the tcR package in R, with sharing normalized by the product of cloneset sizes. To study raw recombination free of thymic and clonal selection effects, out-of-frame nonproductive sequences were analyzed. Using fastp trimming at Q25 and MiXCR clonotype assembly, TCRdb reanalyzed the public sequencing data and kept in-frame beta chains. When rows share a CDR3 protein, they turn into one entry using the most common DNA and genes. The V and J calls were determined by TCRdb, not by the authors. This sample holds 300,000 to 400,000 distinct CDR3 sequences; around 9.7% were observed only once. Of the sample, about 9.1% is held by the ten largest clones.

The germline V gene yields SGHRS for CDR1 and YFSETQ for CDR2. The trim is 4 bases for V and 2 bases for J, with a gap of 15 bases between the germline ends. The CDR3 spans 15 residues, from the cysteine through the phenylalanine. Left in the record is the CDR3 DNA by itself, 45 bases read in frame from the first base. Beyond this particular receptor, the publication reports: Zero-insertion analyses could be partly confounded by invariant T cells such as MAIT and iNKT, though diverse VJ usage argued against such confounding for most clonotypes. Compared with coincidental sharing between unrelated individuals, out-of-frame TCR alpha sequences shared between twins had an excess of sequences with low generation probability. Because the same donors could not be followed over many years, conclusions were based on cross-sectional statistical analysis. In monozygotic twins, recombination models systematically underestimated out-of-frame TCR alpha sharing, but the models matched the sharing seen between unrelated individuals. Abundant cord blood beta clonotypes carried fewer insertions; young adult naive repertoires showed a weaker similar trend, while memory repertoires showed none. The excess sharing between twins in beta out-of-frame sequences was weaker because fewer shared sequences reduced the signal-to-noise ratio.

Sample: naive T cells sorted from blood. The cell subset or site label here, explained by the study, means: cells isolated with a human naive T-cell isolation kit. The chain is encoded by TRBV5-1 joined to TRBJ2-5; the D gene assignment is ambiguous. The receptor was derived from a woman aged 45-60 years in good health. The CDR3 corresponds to CASSPFGTDQETQYF. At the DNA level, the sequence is TGCGCCAGCAGCCCCTTTGGTACAGATCAAGAGACCCAGTACTTC.